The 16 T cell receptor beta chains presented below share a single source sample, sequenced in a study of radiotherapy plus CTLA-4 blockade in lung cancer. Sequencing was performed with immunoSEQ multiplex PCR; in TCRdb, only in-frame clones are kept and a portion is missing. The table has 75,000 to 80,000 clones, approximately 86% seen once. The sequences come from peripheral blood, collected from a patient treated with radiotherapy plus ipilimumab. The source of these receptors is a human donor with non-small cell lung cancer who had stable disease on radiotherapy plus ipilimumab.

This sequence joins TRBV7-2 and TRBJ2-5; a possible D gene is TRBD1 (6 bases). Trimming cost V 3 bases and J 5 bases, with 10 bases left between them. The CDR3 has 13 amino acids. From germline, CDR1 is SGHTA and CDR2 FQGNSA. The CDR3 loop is CASSLGRGETQYF. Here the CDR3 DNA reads TGTGCCAGCAGCTTGGGAAGGGGGGAGACCCAGTACTTC.

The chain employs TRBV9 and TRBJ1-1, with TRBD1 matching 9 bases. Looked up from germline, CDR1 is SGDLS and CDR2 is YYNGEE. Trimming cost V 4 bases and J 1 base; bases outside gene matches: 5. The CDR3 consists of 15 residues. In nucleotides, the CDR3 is TGTGCCAGCAGCCCTACAGGGGGCGCGAACACTGAAGCTTTCTTT. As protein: CASSPTGGANTEAFF.

CDR3 in amino acids: CASSLAGTSHNEQFF. CDR3 bases: TGTGCCAGCAGCTTAGCAGGGACTAGCCACAATGAGCAGTTCTTC. The V and J genes are TRBV7-9 and TRBJ2-1; 9 bases are a match to TRBD2. The CDR3 has 15 amino acids. V gave up 0 bases and J gave up 5 bases; unmatched junction bases: 2. Germline lookup yields CDR1 SEHNR and CDR2 FQNEAQ (reference sequence).

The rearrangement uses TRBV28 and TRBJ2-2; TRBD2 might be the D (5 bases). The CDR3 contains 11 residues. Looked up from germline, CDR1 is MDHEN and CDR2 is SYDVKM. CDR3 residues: CALRGTGELFF. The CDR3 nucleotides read TGTGCGCTACGGGGAACCGGGGAGCTGTTTTTT.

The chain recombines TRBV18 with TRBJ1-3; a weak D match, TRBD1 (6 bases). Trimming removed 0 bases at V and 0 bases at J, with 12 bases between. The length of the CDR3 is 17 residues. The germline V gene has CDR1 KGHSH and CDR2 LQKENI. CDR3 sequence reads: CASSPPHREFSGNTIYF. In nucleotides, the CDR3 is TGTGCCAGCTCACCACCGCACAGGGAATTCTCTGGAAACACCATATATTTT.

The CDR3 reads CASSLPPGPHWPDTQYF. The CDR3 nucleotides are TGTGCCAGCAGCTTACCCCCCGGGCCACACTGGCCGGATACGCAGTATTTT. The gene calls are TRBV11-2 and TRBJ2-3; no clear D gene. CDR1 is SGHAT, CDR2 FQNNGV, per germline. The CDR3 loop spans 17 amino acids. V was pared by 2 bases and J by 6 bases, with 21 bases between. Full variable domain (outside the CDR3, taken from reference TRBV11-2 and TRBJ2-3): EAGVAQSPRYKIIEKRQSVAFWCNPISGHATLYWYQQILGQGPKLLIQFQNNGVVDDSQLPKDRFSAERLKGVDSTLKIQPAKLEDSAVYLCASSLPPGPHWPDTQYFGPGTRLTVL.

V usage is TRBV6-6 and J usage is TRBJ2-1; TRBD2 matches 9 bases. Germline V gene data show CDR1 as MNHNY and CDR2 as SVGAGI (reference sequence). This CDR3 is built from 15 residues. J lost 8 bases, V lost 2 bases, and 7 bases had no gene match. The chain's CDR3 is CASSYAGGPADEQFF. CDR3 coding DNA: TGTGCCAGCAGTTACGCGGGAGGGCCCGCGGATGAGCAGTTCTTC.

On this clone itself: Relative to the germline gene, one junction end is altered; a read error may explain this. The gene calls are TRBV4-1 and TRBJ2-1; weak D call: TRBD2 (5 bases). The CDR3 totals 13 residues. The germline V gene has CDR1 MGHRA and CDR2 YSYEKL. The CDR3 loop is CASSPRKERAEVF. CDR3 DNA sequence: TGCGCCAGCAGCCCCAGGAAAGAGAGAGCGGAAGTCTTC.

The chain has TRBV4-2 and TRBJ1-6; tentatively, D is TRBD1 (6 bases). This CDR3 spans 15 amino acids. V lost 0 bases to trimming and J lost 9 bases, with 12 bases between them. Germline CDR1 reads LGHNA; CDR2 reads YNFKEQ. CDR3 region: CASSQDRGNISPLHF. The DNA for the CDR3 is TGTGCCAGCAGCCAAGACAGGGGTAATATTTCACCCCTCCACTTT.

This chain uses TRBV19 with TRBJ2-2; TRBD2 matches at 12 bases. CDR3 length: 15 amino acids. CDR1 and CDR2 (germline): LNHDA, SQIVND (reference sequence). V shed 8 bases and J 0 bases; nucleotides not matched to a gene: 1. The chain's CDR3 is CASGLAGTNTGELFF. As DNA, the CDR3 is TGTGCCAGTGGACTAGCGGGGACGAACACCGGGGAGCTGTTTTTT.

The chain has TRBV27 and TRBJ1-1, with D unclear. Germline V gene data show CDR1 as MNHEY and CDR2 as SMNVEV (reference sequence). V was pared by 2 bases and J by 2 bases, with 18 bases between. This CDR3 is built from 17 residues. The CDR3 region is CASSLRNRYDANTEAFF. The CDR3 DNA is TGTGCCAGCAGTTTACGGAACAGATACGATGCTAACACTGAAGCTTTCTTT.

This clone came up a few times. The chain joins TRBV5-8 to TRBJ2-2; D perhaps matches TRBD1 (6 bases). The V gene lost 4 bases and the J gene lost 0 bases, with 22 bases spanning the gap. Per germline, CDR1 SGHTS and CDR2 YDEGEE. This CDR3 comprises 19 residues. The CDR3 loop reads CASSQDSFLGGTNTGELFF. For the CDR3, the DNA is TGTGCCAGCAGCCAGGACAGTTTTTTAGGGGGTACGAACACCGGGGAGCTGTTTTTT.

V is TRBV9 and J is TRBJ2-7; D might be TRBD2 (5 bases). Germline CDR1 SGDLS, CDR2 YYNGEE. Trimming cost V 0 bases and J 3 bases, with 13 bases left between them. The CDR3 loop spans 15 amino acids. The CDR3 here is CASSVGPEAHYEQYF. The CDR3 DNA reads TGTGCCAGCAGCGTAGGTCCGGAGGCCCACTACGAGCAGTACTTC.

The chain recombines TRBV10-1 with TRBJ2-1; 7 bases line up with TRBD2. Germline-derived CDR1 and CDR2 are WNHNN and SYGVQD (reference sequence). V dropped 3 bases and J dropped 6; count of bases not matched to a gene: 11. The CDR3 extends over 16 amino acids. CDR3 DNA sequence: TGCGCCAGCAGTGATTCGGGACTACCTTTCCCCAATGAGCAGTTCTTC. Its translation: CASSDSGLPFPNEQFF.

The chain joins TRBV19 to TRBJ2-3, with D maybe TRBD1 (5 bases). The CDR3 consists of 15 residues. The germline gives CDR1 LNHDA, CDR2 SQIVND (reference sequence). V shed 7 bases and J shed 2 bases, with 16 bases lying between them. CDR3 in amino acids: CASNWFGAPTDTQYF. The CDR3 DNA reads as TGTGCCAGTAATTGGTTTGGGGCCCCCACAGATACGCAGTATTTT.

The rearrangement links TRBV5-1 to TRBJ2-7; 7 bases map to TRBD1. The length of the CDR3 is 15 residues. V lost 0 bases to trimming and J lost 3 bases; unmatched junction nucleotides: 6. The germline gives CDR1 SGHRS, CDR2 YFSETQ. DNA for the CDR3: TGCGCCAGCAGCTTGGAGGGGGCTAGCAGCTACGAGCAGTACTTC. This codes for CASSLEGASSYEQYF.